This T cell receptor beta chain emerged from a study of Graves' ophthalmopathy and Graves' hyperthyroidism. Looking at the study overall: Peripheral blood was gathered at first diagnosis, ahead of any treatment whatsoever.

RNA transcripts provided the template for amplifying TCR beta CDR3 regions. Amplification began with first-round RT-PCR using HTBI primers, then second-round multiplex PCR was performed. TCRdb re-analysed the multiplex PCR reads in MiXCR, keeping a single row per CDR3 protein. In the table there are roughly 610,000 distinct CDR3 sequences, approximately 21% of which are singletons. Many counts were recorded for this clonotype. What it binds is unknown. After removal of 9 bases from V and 8 bases from J, the junction contained 11 bases not matched to a gene. CDR3 length: 13 amino acids. Germline CDR1 and CDR2: KGHDR and SFDVKD. Study findings and constraints: Also, most clonotypes expanded in the thyroid above 0.001 frequency appeared in blood.

Stable hyperthyroidism meant no ophthalmopathy within 18 months of follow-up. The source of the PBMCs was around 9 ml of fresh peripheral blood. The sample comprised peripheral blood. The sequence was collected from a woman aged 18-35 years with stable Graves' hyperthyroidism. Some clones in this sample may be carry-over from other donors' samples. V and J are TRBV24-1 and TRBJ1-1; the match to TRBD1 covers 7 bases. The CDR3 loop is CATSGPDRREAFF. CDR3 sequence (DNA): TGTGCCACCTCAGGCCCGGACAGGAGAGAAGCTTTCTTT.